This T cell receptor (beta chain) appears in the sequencing data of a study of identical twins. The CDR3 extends over 16 amino acids. Per germline, CDR1 SQVTM and CDR2 ANQGSEA. V was pared by 0 bases and J by 7 bases, with 10 bases of the junction left unmatched. MiXCR, run by TCRdb on the 5' RACE reads, gives a single entry per CDR3 protein. The sample consists of about 240,000 distinct CDR3 sequences, roughly a tenth of them appearing once. This rearrangement joins TRBV29-1 to TRBJ2-2, with TRBD2 identical over 8 bases. The TCR was taken from a man aged 50 to 59 in good health. What was sequenced was memory T cells sorted from blood. The CDR3 sequence is CSVEDRIGRAVGELFF. The DNA of the CDR3 is TGCAGCGTTGAAGATCGGATCGGGAGGGCCGTCGGGGAGCTGTTTTTT.